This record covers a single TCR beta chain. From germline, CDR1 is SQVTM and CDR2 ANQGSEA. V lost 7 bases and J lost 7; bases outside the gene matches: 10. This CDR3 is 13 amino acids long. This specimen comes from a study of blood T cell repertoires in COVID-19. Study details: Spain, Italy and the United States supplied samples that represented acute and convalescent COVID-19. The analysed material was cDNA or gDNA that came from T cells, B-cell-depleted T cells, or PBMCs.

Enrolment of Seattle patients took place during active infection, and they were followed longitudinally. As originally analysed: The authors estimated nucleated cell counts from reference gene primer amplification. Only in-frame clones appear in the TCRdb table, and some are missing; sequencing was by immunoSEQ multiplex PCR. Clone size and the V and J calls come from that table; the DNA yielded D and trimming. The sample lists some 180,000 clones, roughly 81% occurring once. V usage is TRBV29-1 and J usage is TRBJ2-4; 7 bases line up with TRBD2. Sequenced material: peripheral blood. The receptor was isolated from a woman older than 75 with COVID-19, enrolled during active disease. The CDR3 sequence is CSGRGGLGNIQYF. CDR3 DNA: TGCAGCGGGAGGGGAGGGCTAGGGAACATTCAGTACTTC.